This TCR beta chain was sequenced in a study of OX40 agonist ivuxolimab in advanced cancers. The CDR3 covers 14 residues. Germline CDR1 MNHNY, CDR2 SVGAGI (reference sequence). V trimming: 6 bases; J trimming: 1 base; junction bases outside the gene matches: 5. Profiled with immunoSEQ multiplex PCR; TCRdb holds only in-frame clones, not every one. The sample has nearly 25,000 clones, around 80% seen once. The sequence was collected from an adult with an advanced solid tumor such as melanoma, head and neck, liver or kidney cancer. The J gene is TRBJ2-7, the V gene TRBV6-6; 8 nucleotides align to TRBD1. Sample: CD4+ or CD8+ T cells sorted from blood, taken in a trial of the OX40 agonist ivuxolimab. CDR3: CASSGQGGSYEQYF. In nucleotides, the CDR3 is TGTGCCAGCAGCGGACAGGGTGGATCCTACGAGCAGTACTTC.